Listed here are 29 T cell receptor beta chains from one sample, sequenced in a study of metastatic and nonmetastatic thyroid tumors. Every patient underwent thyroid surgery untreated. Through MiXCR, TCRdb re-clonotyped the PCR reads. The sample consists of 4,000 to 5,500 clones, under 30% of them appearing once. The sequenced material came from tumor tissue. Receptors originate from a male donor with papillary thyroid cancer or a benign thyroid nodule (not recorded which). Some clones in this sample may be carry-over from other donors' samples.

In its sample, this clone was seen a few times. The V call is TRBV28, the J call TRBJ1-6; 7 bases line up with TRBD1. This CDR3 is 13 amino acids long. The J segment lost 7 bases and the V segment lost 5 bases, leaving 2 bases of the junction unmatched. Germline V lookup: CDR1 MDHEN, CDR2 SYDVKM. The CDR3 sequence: CASSLTGNSPLHF. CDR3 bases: TGTGCCAGCAGTCTGACAGGGAATTCACCCCTCCACTTT. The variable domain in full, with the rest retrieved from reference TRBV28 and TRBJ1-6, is DVKVTQSSRYLVKRTGEKVFLECVQDMDHENMFWYRQDPGLGLRLIYFSYDVKMKEKGDIPEGYSVSREKKERFSLILESASTNQTSMYLCASSLTGNSPLHFGNGTRLTVT.

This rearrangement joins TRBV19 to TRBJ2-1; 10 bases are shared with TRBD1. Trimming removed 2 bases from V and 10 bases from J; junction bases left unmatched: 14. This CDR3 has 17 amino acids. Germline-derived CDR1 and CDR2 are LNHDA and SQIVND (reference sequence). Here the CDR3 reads CASSIKISRTGGREQFF. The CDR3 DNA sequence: TGTGCCAGTAGTATAAAAATTAGTCGGACAGGGGGGAGGGAGCAGTTCTTC.

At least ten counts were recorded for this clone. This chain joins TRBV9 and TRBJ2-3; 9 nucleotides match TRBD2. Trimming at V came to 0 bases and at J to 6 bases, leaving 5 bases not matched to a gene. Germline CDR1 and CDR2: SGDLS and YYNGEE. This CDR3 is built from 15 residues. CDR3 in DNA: TGTGCCAGCAGCGTAGAACTAGCGGGTCGCGATACGCAGTATTTT. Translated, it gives CASSVELAGRDTQYF.

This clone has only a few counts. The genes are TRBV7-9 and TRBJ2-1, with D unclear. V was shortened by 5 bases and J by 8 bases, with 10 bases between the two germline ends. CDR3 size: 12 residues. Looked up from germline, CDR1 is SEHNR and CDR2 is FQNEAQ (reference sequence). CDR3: CASSPVSDEQFF. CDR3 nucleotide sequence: TGTGCCAGCAGCCCGGTCTCGGATGAGCAGTTCTTC. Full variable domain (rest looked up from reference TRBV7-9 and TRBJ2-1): DTGVSQNPRHKITKRGQNVTFRCDPISEHNRLYWYRQTLGQGPEFLTYFQNEAQLEKSRLLSDRFSAERPKGSFSTLEIQRTEQGDSAMYLCASSPVSDEQFFGPGTRLTVL.

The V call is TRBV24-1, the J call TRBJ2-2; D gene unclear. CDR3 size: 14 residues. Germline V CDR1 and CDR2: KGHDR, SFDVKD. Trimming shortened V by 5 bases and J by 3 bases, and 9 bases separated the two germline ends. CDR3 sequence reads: CATSVGSDTGELFF. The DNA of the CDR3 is TGTGCCACCAGTGTGGGAAGTGACACCGGGGAGCTGTTTTTT.

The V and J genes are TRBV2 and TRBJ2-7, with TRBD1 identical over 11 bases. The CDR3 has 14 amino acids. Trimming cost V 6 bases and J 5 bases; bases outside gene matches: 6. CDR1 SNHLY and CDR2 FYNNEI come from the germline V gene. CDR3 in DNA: TGTGCCAGCAGCGCGGACAGGGGGCCCGACGAGCAGTACTTC. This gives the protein CASSADRGPDEQYF.

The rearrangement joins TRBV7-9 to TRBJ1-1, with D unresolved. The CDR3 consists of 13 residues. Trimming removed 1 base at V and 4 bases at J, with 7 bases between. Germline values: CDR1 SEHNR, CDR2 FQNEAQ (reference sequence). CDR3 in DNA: TGTGCCAGCAGCTTAGGTACGGGCACTGAAGCTTTCTTT. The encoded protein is CASSLGTGTEAFF.

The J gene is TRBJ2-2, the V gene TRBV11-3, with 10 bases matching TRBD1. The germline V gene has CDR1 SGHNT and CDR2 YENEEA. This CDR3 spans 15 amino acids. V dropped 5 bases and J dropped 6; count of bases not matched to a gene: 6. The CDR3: CASSVSGTGAGELFF. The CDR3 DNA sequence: TGTGCCAGCAGCGTTTCCGGGACAGGGGCCGGGGAGCTGTTTTTT. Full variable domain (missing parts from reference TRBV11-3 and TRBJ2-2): EAGVVQSPRYKIIEKKQPVAFWCNPISGHNTLYWYLQNLGQGPELLIRYENEEAVDDSQLPKDRFSAERLKGVDSTLKIQPAELGDSAVYLCASSVSGTGAGELFFGEGSRLTVL.

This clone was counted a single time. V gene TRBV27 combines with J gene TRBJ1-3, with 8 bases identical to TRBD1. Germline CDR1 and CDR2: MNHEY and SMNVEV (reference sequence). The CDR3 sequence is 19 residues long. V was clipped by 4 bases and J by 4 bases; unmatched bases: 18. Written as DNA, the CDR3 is TGTGCCAGCAGTTCGAAGATCAGCTCAGGGGGCACGGGAGGAAACACCATATATTTT. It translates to CASSSKISSGGTGGNTIYF.

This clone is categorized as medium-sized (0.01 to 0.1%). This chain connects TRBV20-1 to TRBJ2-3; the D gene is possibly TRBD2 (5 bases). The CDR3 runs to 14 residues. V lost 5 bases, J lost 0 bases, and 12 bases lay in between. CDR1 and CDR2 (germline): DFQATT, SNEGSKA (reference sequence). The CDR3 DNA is TGCAGTGCTCTATGGACGGGGAGCACAGATACGCAGTATTTT. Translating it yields CSALWTGSTDTQYF.

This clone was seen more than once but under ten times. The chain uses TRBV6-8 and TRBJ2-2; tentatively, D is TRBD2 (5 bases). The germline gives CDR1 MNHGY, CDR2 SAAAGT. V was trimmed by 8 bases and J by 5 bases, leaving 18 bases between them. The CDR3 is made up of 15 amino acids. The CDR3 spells CASPQQTRGTGELFF. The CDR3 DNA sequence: TGTGCCAGCCCCCAACAGACTCGCGGGACCGGGGAGCTGTTTTTT.

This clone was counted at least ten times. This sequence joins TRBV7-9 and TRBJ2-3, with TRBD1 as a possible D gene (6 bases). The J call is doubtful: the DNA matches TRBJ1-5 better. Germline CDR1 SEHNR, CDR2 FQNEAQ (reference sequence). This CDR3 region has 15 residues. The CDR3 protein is CASSTDVGGSDTQHF. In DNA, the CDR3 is TGTGCCAGCAGCACCGACGTAGGGGGTTCAGATACGCAGCATTTT.

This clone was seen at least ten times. The CDR3 spells CASSQDTSILDTQYF. Here the CDR3 DNA reads TGCGCCAGCAGCCAAGATACTTCGATTCTAGATACGCAGTATTTT. The V and J genes are TRBV4-1 and TRBJ2-3, with D unclear. The CDR3 is 15 residues long. Germline lookup yields CDR1 MGHRA and CDR2 YSYEKL. The V end was cut by 0 bases, the J end by 5 bases, with 12 bases between.

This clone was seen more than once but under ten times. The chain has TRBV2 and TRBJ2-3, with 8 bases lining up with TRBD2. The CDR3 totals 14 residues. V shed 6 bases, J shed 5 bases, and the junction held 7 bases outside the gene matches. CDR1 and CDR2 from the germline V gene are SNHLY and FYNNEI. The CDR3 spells CASRLGGAVDTQYF. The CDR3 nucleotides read TGTGCCAGCAGACTCGGGGGGGCGGTAGATACGCAGTATTTT.

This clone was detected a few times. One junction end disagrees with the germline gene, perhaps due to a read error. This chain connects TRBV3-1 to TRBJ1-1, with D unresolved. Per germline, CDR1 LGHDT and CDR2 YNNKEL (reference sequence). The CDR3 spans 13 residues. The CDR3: CASSLRVNTEAFF. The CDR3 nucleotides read TGTGCCAGCAGCCTACGGGTGAACACCGAAGCTTTCTTT.

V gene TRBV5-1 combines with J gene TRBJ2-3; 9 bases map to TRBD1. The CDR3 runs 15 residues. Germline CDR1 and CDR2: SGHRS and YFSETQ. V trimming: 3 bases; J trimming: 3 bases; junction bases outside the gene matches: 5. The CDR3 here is CASSSGGTGTDTQYF. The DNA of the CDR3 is TGCGCCAGCAGCTCGGGTGGGACAGGGACAGATACGCAGTATTTT.

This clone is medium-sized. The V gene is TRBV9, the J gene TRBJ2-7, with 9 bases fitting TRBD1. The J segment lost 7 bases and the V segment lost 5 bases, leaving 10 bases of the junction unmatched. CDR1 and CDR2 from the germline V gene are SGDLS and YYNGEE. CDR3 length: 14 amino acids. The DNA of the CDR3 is TGTGCCAGCAGTCCGGGACAGGGTTCTGGAGAGCAGTACTTC. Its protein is CASSPGQGSGEQYF.

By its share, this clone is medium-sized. The CDR3 DNA reads TGCGCCAGCAGTCGGGACCACTCTACAGATACGCAGTATTTT. Residues: CASSRDHSTDTQYF. J is TRBJ2-3 and V is TRBV5-1; the D gene could be TRBD1 or TRBD2 (5 bases each). With 5 bases removed from V and 3 bases from J, the gap between germline ends came to 13 bases. The V gene's germline CDR1 is SGHRS and CDR2 YFSETQ. This CDR3 has 14 amino acids.

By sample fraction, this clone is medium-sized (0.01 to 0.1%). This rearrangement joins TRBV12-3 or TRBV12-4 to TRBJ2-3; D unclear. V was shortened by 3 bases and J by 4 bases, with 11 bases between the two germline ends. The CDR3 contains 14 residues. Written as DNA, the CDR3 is TGTGCCAGCAGTTTTAGGGCAGATCCAGATACGCAGTATTTT. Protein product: CASSFRADPDTQYF.

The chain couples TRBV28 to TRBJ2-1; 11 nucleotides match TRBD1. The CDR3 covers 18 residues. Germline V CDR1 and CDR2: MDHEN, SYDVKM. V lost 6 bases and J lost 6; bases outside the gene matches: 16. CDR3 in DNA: TGTGCCAGCAGGGTACACCCCCCCCGGGACAGGGGGGGCAATGAGCAGTTCTTC. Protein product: CASRVHPPRDRGGNEQFF.

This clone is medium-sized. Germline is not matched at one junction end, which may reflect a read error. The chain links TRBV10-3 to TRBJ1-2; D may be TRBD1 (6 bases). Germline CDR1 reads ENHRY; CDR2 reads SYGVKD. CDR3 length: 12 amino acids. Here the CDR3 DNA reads TGTGCCATCAGTGGCCCGGACAGTATCCACCTTTTC. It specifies CAISGPDSIHLF.

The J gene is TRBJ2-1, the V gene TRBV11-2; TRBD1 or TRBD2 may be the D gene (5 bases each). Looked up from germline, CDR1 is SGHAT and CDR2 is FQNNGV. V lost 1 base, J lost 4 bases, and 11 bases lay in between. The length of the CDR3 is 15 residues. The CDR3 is CASSLVWGPYNEQFF. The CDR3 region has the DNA TGTGCCAGCAGCTTAGTTTGGGGACCTTACAATGAGCAGTTCTTC.

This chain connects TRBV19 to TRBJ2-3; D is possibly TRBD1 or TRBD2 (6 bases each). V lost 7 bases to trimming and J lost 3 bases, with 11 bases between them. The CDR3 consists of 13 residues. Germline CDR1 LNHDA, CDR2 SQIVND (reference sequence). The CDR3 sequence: CASKRGRTDTQYF. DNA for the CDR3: TGTGCCAGTAAGAGGGGGAGGACAGATACGCAGTATTTT.

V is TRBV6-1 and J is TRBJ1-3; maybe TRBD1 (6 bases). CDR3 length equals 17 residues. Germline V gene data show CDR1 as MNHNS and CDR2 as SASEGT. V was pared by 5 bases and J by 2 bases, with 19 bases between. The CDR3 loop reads CASSPKRPGDTGNTIYF. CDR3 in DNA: TGTGCCAGCAGTCCCAAACGACCGGGGGACACTGGAAACACCATATATTTT.

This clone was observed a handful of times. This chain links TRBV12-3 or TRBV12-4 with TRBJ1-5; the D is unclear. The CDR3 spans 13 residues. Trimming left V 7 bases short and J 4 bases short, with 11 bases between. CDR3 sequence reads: CASNSGRNQPQHF. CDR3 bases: TGTGCCAGCAACTCTGGGAGGAATCAGCCCCAGCATTTT.

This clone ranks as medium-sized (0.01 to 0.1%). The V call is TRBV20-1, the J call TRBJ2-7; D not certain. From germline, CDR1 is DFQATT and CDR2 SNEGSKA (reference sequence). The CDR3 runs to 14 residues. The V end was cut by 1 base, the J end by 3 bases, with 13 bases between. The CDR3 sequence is CSARVRRKIYEQYF. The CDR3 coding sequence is TGCAGTGCTAGAGTCCGGAGAAAGATCTACGAGCAGTACTTC.

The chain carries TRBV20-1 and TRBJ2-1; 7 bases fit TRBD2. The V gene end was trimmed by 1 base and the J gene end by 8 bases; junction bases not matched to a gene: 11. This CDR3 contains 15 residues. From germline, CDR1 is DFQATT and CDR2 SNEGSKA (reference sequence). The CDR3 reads CSARAGMGGTDEQFF. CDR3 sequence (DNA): TGCAGTGCTAGAGCCGGTATGGGGGGGACGGATGAGCAGTTCTTC.

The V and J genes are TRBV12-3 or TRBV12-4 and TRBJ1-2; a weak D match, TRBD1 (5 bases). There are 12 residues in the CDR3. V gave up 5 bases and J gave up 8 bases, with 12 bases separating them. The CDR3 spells CASSRDGLGYTF. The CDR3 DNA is TGTGCCAGCAGTCGGGACGGCTTGGGCTACACCTTC.

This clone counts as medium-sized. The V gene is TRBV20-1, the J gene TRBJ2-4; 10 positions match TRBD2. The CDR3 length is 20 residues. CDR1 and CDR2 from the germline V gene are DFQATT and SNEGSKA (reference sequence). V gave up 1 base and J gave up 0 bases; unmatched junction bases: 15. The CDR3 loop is CSARGWEREGTELAKNIQYF. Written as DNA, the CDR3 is TGCAGTGCTAGAGGATGGGAGCGGGAGGGTACGGAACTAGCCAAAAACATTCAGTACTTC.